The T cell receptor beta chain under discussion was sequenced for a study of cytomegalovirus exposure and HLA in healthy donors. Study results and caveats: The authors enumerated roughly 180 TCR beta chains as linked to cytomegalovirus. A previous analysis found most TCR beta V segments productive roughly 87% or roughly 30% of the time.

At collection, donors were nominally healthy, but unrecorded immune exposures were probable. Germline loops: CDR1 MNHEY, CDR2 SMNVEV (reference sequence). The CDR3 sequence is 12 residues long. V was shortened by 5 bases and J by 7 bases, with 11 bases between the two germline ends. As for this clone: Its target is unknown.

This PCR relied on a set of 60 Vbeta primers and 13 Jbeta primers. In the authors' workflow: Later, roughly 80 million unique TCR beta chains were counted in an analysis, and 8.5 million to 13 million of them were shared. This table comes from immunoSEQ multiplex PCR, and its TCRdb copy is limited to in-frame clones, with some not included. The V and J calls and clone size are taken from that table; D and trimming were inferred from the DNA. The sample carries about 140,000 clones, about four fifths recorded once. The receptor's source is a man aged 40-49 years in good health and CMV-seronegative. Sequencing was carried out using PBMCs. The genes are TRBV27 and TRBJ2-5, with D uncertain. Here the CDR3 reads CASSAYSGTQYF. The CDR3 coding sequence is TGTGCCAGCAGTGCGTATAGTGGGACCCAGTACTTC.